The 16 T cell receptor beta chains reported below all come from one sample, sequenced in a study of T cells in localized non-small cell lung cancer. TCRdb keeps only in-frame clones here, not all; method: immunoSEQ multiplex PCR. The sample contains about 6,300 clones, roughly 87% of which appear only once. Here the sequenced sample was peripheral blood, taken before any cancer treatment. The receptors here all came from a male donor at least 60 years old with stage I lung adenocarcinoma.

The chain's CDR3 is CASSTGTGLETQYF. The CDR3 DNA reads TGTGCCAGCAGCACCGGGACAGGCCTAGAGACCCAGTACTTC. V is TRBV13 and J is TRBJ2-5, with 8 bases lining up with TRBD1. The germline CDR1 and CDR2 sequences are PRHDT and FYEKMQ (reference sequence). This CDR3 spans 14 amino acids. J lost 4 bases, V lost 5 bases, and 6 bases had no gene match.

J is TRBJ2-7 and V is TRBV21-1; TRBD1, the D gene given by the table, was not confirmed from the DNA. TRBV21-1 is annotated as a pseudogene. The CDR3 spans 15 residues. CDR3 DNA: TGTGCCAGCAGCGCCCCCGGGACAGGGCTCTACGAGCAGTACTTC. Translated: CASSAPGTGLYEQYF.

The DNA for the CDR3 is TGTGCCAGCAGCCGAGGGACTAGCACGACCTACGAGCAGTACTTC. Encoded protein: CASSRGTSTTYEQYF. The chain has TRBV5-5 and TRBJ2-7, with TRBD2 matching over 9 bases. The CDR3 is 15 amino acids. Germline loops: CDR1 SGHKS, CDR2 YYEKEE (reference sequence). V lost 4 bases to trimming and J lost 2 bases; unmatched junction nucleotides: 7.

As DNA, the CDR3 is TGTGCCATCAGGGGGGATCTCCGGAGTGAAAAACTGTTTTTT. Translated, it gives CAIRGDLRSEKLFF. The chain uses TRBV10-3 and TRBJ1-4; TRBD1 might be the D (5 bases). The CDR3 has 14 amino acids. The germline V gene has CDR1 ENHRY and CDR2 SYGVKD. Trimming cost V 6 bases and J 7 bases, with 15 bases left between them.

The chain uses TRBV9 and TRBJ2-3; TRBD2 might be the D (5 bases). The CDR3 totals 15 residues. CDR1 is SGDLS, CDR2 YYNGEE, per germline. V was cut by 3 bases and J by 2 bases, with 13 bases left in between. This chain's CDR3 is CASSGMGVSTDTQYF. In nucleotides, the CDR3 is TGTGCCAGCAGCGGGATGGGAGTCTCCACAGATACGCAGTATTTT. The full variable domain, in which reference TRBV9 and TRBJ2-3 provide the parts outside the CDR3, is DSGVTQTPKHLITATGQRVTLRCSPRSGDLSVYWYQQSLDQGLQFLIQYYNGEERAKGNILERFSAQQFPDLHSELNLSSLELGDSALYFCASSGMGVSTDTQYFGPGTRLTVL.

This clone was observed once. The V call is TRBV5-1, the J call TRBJ2-7; 8 positions agree with TRBD1. V gave up 3 bases and J gave up 5 bases; unmatched junction bases: 10. The germline V gene has CDR1 SGHRS and CDR2 YFSETQ. CDR3 length equals 15 residues. CDR3 DNA: TGCGCCAGCAGCTGGGGAGGACAGGGCGGAAACGAGCAGTACTTC. Translated, it gives CASSWGGQGGNEQYF. Supplemented by reference TRBV5-1 and TRBJ2-7, the full variable domain reads KAGVTQTPRYLIKTRGQQVTLSCSPISGHRSVSWYQQTPGQGLQFLFEYFSETQRNKGNFPGRFSGRQFSNSRSEMNVSTLELGDSALYLCASSWGGQGGNEQYFGPGTRLTVT.

The chain combines TRBV7-8 with TRBJ2-1, with D possibly being TRBD1 (5 bases). The length of the CDR3 is 15 residues. CDR1 SGHVS and CDR2 FQNEAQ come from the germline V gene. V lost 5 bases to trimming and J lost 0 bases, with 11 bases between them. The CDR3 here is CASSPDTSSYNEQFF. The CDR3 coding sequence is TGTGCCAGCAGCCCGGACACAAGCTCCTACAATGAGCAGTTCTTC.

V is TRBV6-4 and J is TRBJ2-7; D is perhaps TRBD2 (6 bases). The CDR3 length is 15 residues. Trimming cost V 3 bases and J 1 base, with 13 bases left between them. The V gene's germline CDR1 is MRHNA and CDR2 SNTAGT. The CDR3 here is CASSEDGGGSYEQYF. CDR3 coding DNA: TGTGCCAGCAGTGAAGACGGCGGAGGGTCCTACGAGCAGTACTTC.

V gene TRBV9 combines with J gene TRBJ1-2; no reliable D call. The CDR3 consists of 14 residues. CDR1 is SGDLS and CDR2 is YYNGEE in the germline V gene. Trimming cost V 4 bases and J 2 bases, with 12 bases left between them. The DNA of the CDR3 is TGTGCCAGCAGCCCCAGGACGGGCAACTATGGCTACACCTTC. Translated: CASSPRTGNYGYTF.

V usage is TRBV19 and J usage is TRBJ1-3; possibly TRBD1 for D (6 bases). The CDR3 extends over 14 amino acids. CDR1 LNHDA and CDR2 SQIVND come from the germline V gene (reference sequence). V lost 6 bases and J lost 3, with 12 bases in between. The CDR3 DNA is TGTGCCAGTAGAGAGTACAGGGATGGAAACACCATATATTTT. It yields the protein CASREYRDGNTIYF.

This clone was observed a handful of times. The rearrangement links TRBV6-5 to TRBJ1-6; the D is unclear. Germline assignment: CDR1 MNHEY and CDR2 SVGAGI. The length of the CDR3 is 15 residues. V lost 5 bases to trimming and J lost 5 bases, with 13 bases between them. The CDR3 region is CASSARYGDNSPLHF. Written as DNA, the CDR3 is TGTGCCAGCAGTGCCCGCTATGGGGATAATTCACCCCTCCACTTT.

In its sample, this clone is large. The chain couples TRBV4-2 to TRBJ1-4, with a possible D match to TRBD1 (6 bases). Germline loops: CDR1 LGHNA, CDR2 YNFKEQ. Trimming pared 0 bases from V and 3 bases from J, leaving 11 bases between. This CDR3 has 16 residues. CDR3 amino acids: CASSQDGGGSNEKLFF. CDR3 nucleotides: TGTGCCAGCAGCCAAGATGGTGGGGGCTCTAATGAAAAACTGTTTTTT.

V is TRBV9 and J is TRBJ2-3, with D hard to call. The V end was cut by 2 bases, the J end by 5 bases, with 9 bases between. Germline V gene lookup returns CDR1 SGDLS and CDR2 YYNGEE. This CDR3 has 13 residues. CDR3 nucleotide sequence: TGTGCCAGCAGCGTTCTGACGGTAGATACGCAGTATTTT. Translated, it gives CASSVLTVDTQYF.

The V call is TRBV2, the J call TRBJ2-3; D perhaps matches TRBD2 (5 bases). The CDR3 is made up of 12 amino acids. V lost 5 bases to trimming and J lost 8 bases, with 11 bases between them. CDR1 and CDR2 from the germline V gene are SNHLY and FYNNEI. The CDR3 reads CASSFGEGTQYF. The CDR3 coding sequence is TGTGCCAGCAGTTTCGGGGAAGGTACGCAGTATTTT. Drawing the rest from reference TRBV2 and TRBJ2-3, the complete variable domain is EPEVTQTPSHQVTQMGQEVILRCVPISNHLYFYWYRQILGQKVEFLVSFYNNEISEKSEIFDDQFSVERPDGSNFTLKIRSTKLEDSAMYFCASSFGEGTQYFGPGTRLTVL.

A few counts support this clone. The chain employs TRBV6-1 and TRBJ1-1; possible D gene TRBD1, 5 bases. The CDR3 covers 13 residues. Trimming removed 7 bases at V and 1 base at J, with 10 bases between. The germline gives CDR1 MNHNS, CDR2 SASEGT. This CDR3 is CASTWGENTEAFF. In DNA form, the CDR3 reads TGTGCCAGCACTTGGGGGGAGAACACTGAAGCTTTCTTT.

The chain uses TRBV9 and TRBJ2-3, with a possible D match to TRBD1 (6 bases). The V gene's germline CDR1 is SGDLS and CDR2 YYNGEE. V was cut by 0 bases and J by 4 bases, with 9 bases left in between. This CDR3 comprises 14 residues. CDR3: CASSVVGAADTQYF. DNA of the CDR3: TGTGCCAGCAGCGTAGTGGGGGCGGCAGATACGCAGTATTTT.